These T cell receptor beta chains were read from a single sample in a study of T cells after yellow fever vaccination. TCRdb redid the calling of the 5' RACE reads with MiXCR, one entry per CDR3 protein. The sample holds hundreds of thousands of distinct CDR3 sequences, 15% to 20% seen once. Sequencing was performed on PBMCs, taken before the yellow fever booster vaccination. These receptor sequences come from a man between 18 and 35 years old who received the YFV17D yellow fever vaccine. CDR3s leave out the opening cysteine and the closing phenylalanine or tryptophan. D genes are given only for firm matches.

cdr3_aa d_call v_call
ASSVARGGTTDTQY TRBD2 TRBV9
ASSGVGPARRYGYT NA TRBV3-1
SVGTWDQPQH NA TRBV29-1
ASTGQPQETQY NA TRBV6-1
ASSYRALGNTEAF NA TRBV4-2
SARVLPEAF NA TRBV20-1
ASSQARTGGFYGYT TRBD1 TRBV4-3
SARVLGAGINSPLH NA TRBV20-1
ASRQVSNQPQH NA TRBV27
ASSQKLGDTQY NA TRBV5-1
ASSLESGDSE NA TRBV5-1
ASSHRGGENWETQY NA TRBV4-2
AISEQRNQPQH NA TRBV10-3
ASGAPGVTDTQY NA TRBV27